One T cell receptor beta chain is described in this entry. Per the original data handling: Using reference gene primer amplification, nucleated cell counts were estimated. Libraries were prepared by immunoSEQ multiplex PCR; TCRdb keeps only in-frame clonotypes and omits some of them. V and J calls plus clone size are reproduced from that table; the DNA served to infer D and trimming. The table has over 20,000 clones, almost 90% seen once; the top ten hold 15% to 20%. These data originate in a study of blood T cell repertoires in COVID-19. In the study overall: The United States, Italy and Spain were the sources of the acute and convalescent COVID-19 samples. PBMCs, B-cell-depleted T cells, or T cells were the source of the cDNA or gDNA that made up the material.

The CDR3 is made up of 16 amino acids. The V gene's germline CDR1 is SGDLS and CDR2 YYNGEE. The junction had 8 bases not matched to a gene; V was cut back by 0 bases and J by 8 bases. This chain joins TRBV9 and TRBJ2-1, with 10 bases identical to TRBD2. Sequencing was carried out using peripheral blood. This TCR was recovered from an older man with acute or convalescent COVID-19. The CDR3 region has the DNA TGTGCCAGCAGCGTAGTGAATAGCGGGAGGTCGGATGAGCAGTTCTTC. It specifies CASSVVNSGRSDEQFF.